This TCR beta chain was captured in a study of human T cells and chemical hapten exposure. TCRdb processed the RACE reads anew with MiXCR; each CDR3 protein has one entry. The sample comprises 43,000 or so distinct CDR3 sequences, about 4.5% of which are singletons, and 1.6% rests with the top ten. Germline V gene data show CDR1 as SGHKS and CDR2 as YYEKEE (reference sequence). V gave up 3 bases and J gave up 6 bases, with 19 bases separating them. This CDR3 has 16 residues. Time point reported: healthy volunteer bleed at 2 weeks. Total RNA was extracted from unfractionated whole blood. This clonotype was obtained from a female donor in good health. Some clones in this sample may be carry-over from other donors' samples. The chain combines TRBV5-5 with TRBJ1-5; a weak D match, TRBD1 (6 bases). The sample comprised whole blood. For the CDR3, the DNA is TGTGCCAGCAGCTCCCTTATAGTAATAGGGGGTCAGCCCCAGCATTTT. Its translation is CASSSLIVIGGQPQHF. The complete variable domain, with remaining parts taken from reference TRBV5-5 and TRBJ1-5, reads DAGVTQSPTHLIKTRGQQVTLRCSPISGHKSVSWYQQVLGQGPQFIFQYYEKEERGRGNFPDRFSARQFPNYSSELNVNALLLGDSALYLCASSSLIVIGGQPQHFGDGTRLSIL.